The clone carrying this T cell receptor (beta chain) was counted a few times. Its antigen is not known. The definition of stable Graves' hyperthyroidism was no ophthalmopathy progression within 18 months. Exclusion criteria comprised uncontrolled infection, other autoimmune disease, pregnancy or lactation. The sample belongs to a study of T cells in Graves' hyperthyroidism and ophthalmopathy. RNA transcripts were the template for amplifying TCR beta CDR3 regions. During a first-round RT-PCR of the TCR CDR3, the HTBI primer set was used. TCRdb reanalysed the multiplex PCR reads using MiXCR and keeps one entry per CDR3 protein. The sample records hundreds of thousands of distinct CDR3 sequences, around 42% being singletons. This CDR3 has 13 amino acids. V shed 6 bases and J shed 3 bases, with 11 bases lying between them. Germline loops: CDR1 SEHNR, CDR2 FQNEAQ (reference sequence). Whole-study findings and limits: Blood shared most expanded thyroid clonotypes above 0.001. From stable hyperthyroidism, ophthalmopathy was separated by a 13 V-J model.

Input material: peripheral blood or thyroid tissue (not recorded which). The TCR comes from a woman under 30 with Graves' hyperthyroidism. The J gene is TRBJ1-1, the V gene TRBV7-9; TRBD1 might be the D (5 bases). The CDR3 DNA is TGTGCCAGCAGTATGGGACCGCACACTGAAGCTTTCTTT. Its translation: CASSMGPHTEAFF.